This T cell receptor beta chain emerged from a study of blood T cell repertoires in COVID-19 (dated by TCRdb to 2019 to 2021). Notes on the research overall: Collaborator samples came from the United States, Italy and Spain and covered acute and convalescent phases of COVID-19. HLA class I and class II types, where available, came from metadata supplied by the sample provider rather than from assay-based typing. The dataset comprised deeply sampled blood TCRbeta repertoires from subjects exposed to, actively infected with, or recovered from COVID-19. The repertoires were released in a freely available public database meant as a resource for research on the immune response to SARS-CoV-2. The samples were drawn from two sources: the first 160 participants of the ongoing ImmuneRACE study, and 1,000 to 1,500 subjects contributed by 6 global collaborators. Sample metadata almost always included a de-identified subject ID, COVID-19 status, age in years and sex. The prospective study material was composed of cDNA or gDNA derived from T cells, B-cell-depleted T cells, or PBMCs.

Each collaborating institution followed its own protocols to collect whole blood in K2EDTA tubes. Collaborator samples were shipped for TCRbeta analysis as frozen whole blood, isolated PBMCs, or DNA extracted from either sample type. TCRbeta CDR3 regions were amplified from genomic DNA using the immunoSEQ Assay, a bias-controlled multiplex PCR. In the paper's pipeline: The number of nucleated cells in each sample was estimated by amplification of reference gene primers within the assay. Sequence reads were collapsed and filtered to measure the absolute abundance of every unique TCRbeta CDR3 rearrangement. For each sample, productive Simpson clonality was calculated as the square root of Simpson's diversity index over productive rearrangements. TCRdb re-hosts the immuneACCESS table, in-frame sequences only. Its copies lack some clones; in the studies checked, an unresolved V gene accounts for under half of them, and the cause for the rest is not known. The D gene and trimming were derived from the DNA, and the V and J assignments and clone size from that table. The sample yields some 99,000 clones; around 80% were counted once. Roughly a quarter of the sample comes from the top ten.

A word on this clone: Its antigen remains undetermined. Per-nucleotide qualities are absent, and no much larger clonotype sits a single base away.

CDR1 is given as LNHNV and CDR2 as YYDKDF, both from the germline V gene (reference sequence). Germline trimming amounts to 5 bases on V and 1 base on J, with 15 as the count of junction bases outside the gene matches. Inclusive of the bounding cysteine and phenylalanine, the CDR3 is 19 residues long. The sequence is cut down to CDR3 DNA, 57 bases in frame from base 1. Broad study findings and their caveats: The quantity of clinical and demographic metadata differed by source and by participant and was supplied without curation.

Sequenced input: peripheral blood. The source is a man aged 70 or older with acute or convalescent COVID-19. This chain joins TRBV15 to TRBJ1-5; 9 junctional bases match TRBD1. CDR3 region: CATSAPTGTGIRSNQPQHF. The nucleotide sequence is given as TGTGCCACCAGCGCACCCACCGGGACAGGGATTCGAAGCAATCAGCCCCAGCATTTT.